This TCR beta chain was identified during a study of blood T cell repertoires in COVID-19. Only in-frame clones appear in the TCRdb table, and some are missing; sequencing was by immunoSEQ multiplex PCR. The table has tens of thousands of clones, approximately 86% seen once. The V and J ends lost 6 bases and 6 bases, in that order; junction bases with no gene match: 7. From germline, CDR1 is SNHLY and CDR2 FYNNEI. This CDR3 is 14 amino acids long. The sample taken for sequencing was peripheral blood. The receptor's source is a human donor in a cohort sampled during active COVID-19. The chain carries TRBV2 and TRBJ1-5, with 8 bases lining up with TRBD1. CDR3 region: CASSGQGAGQPQHF. Written as DNA, the CDR3 is TGTGCCAGCAGCGGTCAGGGGGCAGGTCAGCCCCAGCATTTT.